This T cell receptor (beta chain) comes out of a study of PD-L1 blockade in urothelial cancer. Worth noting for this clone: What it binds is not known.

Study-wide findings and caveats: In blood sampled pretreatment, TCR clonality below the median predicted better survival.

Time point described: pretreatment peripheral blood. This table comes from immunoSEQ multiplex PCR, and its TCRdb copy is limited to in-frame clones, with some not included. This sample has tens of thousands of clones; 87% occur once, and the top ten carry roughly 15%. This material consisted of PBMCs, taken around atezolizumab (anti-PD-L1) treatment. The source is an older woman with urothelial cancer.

DNA of the CDR3: TGTGCCAGCAGTTACGCCTCAGGGGGACCAGAGACCCAGTACTTC. It yields the protein CASSYASGGPETQYF. The V gene is TRBV6-5, the J gene TRBJ2-5, with 7 bases lining up with TRBD1. With 2 bases clipped from V and 4 bases from J, the junction kept 7 bases outside the gene matches. The CDR3 sequence is 15 residues long. Per germline, CDR1 MNHEY and CDR2 SVGAGI.